Below are 27 T cell receptor beta chains sequenced from a single sample in a study of OX40 agonist ivuxolimab in advanced cancers. Using immunoSEQ multiplex PCR, the repertoire was profiled, and TCRdb retains in-frame clones only, with some absent. In the table there are about 46,000 clones, 77% of which are singletons. Sequenced material: CD4+ or CD8+ T cells sorted from blood, taken in a trial of the OX40 agonist ivuxolimab. The receptor set was obtained from an adult with an advanced solid tumor such as melanoma, head and neck, liver or kidney cancer.

There are many counts of this clone. The chain links TRBV11-2 to TRBJ2-3; tentative D call: TRBD1 (6 bases). V was cut by 5 bases and J by 0 bases, with 15 bases left in between. The CDR3 sequence is 16 residues long. Looked up from germline, CDR1 is SGHAT and CDR2 is FQNNGV. CDR3 sequence (DNA): TGTGCCAGCAGCGGACCGACAGGAGTCAGCACAGATACGCAGTATTTT. Protein sequence: CASSGPTGVSTDTQYF.

The chain combines TRBV19 with TRBJ2-6; no definite D call. CDR3 length: 14 residues. Germline V lookup: CDR1 LNHDA, CDR2 SQIVND (reference sequence). Trimming shortened V by 10 bases and J by 0 bases, and 10 bases separated the two germline ends. The chain's CDR3 is CATLPSSGANVLTF. The CDR3 region has the DNA TGTGCCACCCTCCCCAGCTCTGGGGCCAACGTCCTGACTTTC.

This chain uses TRBV6-1 with TRBJ2-1, with 14 bases that match TRBD2. The J segment lost 7 bases and the V segment lost 6 bases, leaving 5 bases of the junction unmatched. CDR1 is MNHNS, CDR2 SASEGT, per germline. This CDR3 has 15 amino acids. The DNA of the CDR3 is TGTGCCAGCAGGCTGACTAGCGGGAGGGAAAATGAGCAGTTCTTC. Its translation is CASRLTSGRENEQFF.

The CDR3 bases are TGCAGCATCTCCCGGGGGGCGCCTAATGAAAAACTGTTTTTT. Protein product: CSISRGAPNEKLFF. The chain combines TRBV29-1 with TRBJ1-4; D may be TRBD1 (6 bases). V was pared by 8 bases and J by 3 bases, with 16 bases between. CDR3 size: 14 residues. The germline V gene encodes CDR1 SQVTM and CDR2 ANQGSEA.

The rearrangement joins TRBV28 to TRBJ1-2, with D unresolved. The V gene lost 7 bases and the J gene lost 0 bases, with 6 bases spanning the gap. CDR3 length: 12 amino acids. Germline V CDR1 and CDR2: MDHEN, SYDVKM. CDR3 in amino acids: CASKTSNYGYTF. The CDR3 region has the DNA TGTGCCAGCAAGACCTCTAACTATGGCTACACCTTC.

V and J are TRBV10-1 and TRBJ2-1, with 8 nucleotides matching TRBD2. Germline V gene lookup returns CDR1 WNHNN and CDR2 SYGVQD (reference sequence). V trimming: 3 bases; J trimming: 6 bases; junction bases outside the gene matches: 7. This CDR3 contains 15 residues. The CDR3 is CASSDWSGSSNEQFF. The CDR3 bases are TGCGCCAGCAGTGATTGGAGCGGGAGTTCCAATGAGCAGTTCTTC.

This sequence joins TRBV6-6 and TRBJ1-1; D is unresolved. The CDR3 runs 12 residues. Germline V gene data show CDR1 as MNHNY and CDR2 as SVGAGI (reference sequence). The CDR3 DNA reads as TGTGCTCTAAACCAGGCAAACACTGAAGCTTTCTTT. Translation gives CALNQANTEAFF.

This clone appeared a single time. The chain has TRBV11-1 and TRBJ1-1, with TRBD1 matching 9 bases. The CDR3 contains 13 residues. The V gene end was trimmed by 1 base and the J gene end by 10 bases; junction bases not matched to a gene: 4. Per the germline V gene, CDR1 is SGHAT and CDR2 is FQDESV (reference sequence). The CDR3 DNA follows: TGTGCCAGCAGCTTAGGGGGGACAGGGCTAGCTTTCTTT. This translates into CASSLGGTGLAFF.

A remark on this clone: Other DNA sequences in this sample translate to the same CDR3. The V call is TRBV5-1, the J call TRBJ2-7; D might be TRBD2 (6 bases). The CDR3 consists of 15 residues. V was trimmed by 4 bases and J by 0 bases, leaving 14 bases between them. CDR1 SGHRS and CDR2 YFSETQ come from the germline V gene. CDR3 loop: CASSLFGTPSYEQYF. In DNA, the CDR3 is TGCGCCAGCAGCCTTTTCGGGACTCCCTCCTACGAGCAGTACTTC.

V usage is TRBV10-3 and J usage is TRBJ1-1; no clear D gene. The germline V gene encodes CDR1 ENHRY and CDR2 SYGVKD. The CDR3 sequence is 14 residues long. Trimming removed 8 bases from V and 0 bases from J, with 13 bases in between. CDR3 in amino acids: CAIAPLPVNTEAFF. Written as DNA, the CDR3 is TGTGCCATCGCCCCACTACCGGTGAACACTGAAGCTTTCTTT.

The CDR3 DNA sequence: TGTGCCAGCATGTCAGTAAATAATTCACCCCTCCACTTT. It codes for CASMSVNNSPLHF. This chain connects TRBV6-1 to TRBJ1-6; D unresolved. Deletions cut 7 bases from V and 5 bases from J, with 9 bases between. The germline gives CDR1 MNHNS, CDR2 SASEGT. The CDR3 spans 13 residues.

This chain joins TRBV7-8 and TRBJ1-2; possibly TRBD1 for D (5 bases). V lost 3 bases and J 4 bases, leaving 18 bases between the germline ends. In germline, CDR1 is SGHVS, CDR2 FQNEAQ. The CDR3 consists of 16 residues. CDR3 DNA: TGTGCCAGCAGCTTTGGCAGTGGGACTCCCGTCTATGGCTACACCTTC. Protein product: CASSFGSGTPVYGYTF.

The J gene is TRBJ2-7, the V gene TRBV2; D unresolved. The V and J ends lost 6 bases and 4 bases respectively, with 16 bases between them. CDR3 length: 14 residues. CDR1 is SNHLY and CDR2 is FYNNEI in the germline V gene. The CDR3 DNA reads as TGTGCCAGCAGGGGCCGGAGCTTGGATTACGAGCAGTACTTC. This encodes CASRGRSLDYEQYF. The variable domain in full, completed from reference TRBV2 and TRBJ2-7, reads EPEVTQTPSHQVTQMGQEVILRCVPISNHLYFYWYRQILGQKVEFLVSFYNNEISEKSEIFDDQFSVERPDGSNFTLKIRSTKLEDSAMYFCASRGRSLDYEQYFGPGTRLTVT.

The gene calls are TRBV5-6 and TRBJ1-3; unclear D gene. Germline V gene lookup returns CDR1 SGHDT and CDR2 YYEEEE. The CDR3 is 16 amino acids. V was trimmed by 2 bases and J by 0 bases, leaving 12 bases between them. CDR3 in DNA: TGTGCCAGCAGCTTTGTAGGATTAAGCTCTGGAAACACCATATATTTT. Translated, it gives CASSFVGLSSGNTIYF.

The rearrangement links TRBV7-8 to TRBJ1-3; 7 bases align to TRBD1. This CDR3 spans 14 amino acids. Germline values: CDR1 SGHVS, CDR2 FQNEAQ. Trimming removed 5 bases from V and 2 bases from J; junction bases left unmatched: 3. The CDR3, as DNA: TGTGCCAGCAGCCAAGACAGGGCTGGAAACACCATATATTTT. This encodes CASSQDRAGNTIYF.

The genes are TRBV28 and TRBJ1-1; unclear D gene. Germline V CDR1 and CDR2: MDHEN, SYDVKM. Trimming left V 3 bases short and J 5 bases short, with 13 bases between. The CDR3 is 14 residues long. CDR3 region: CASSLGQKGTEAFF. The CDR3 nucleotides are TGTGCCAGCAGTTTGGGCCAAAAGGGAACTGAAGCTTTCTTT.

In this sample, this clone turned up once. CDR3 DNA sequence: TGTGCCAGCAGCTCCGTCTTGAGCGGGTCGAACACCGGGGAGCTGTTTTTT. Translating gives CASSSVLSGSNTGELFF. This chain joins TRBV5-4 and TRBJ2-2; tentatively, D is TRBD2 (6 bases). CDR3 length: 17 residues. The germline V gene encodes CDR1 SGHNT and CDR2 YYREEE (reference sequence). V lost 3 bases, J lost 0 bases, and 15 bases lay in between.

This clone was picked up one time. The genes are TRBV7-3 and TRBJ1-2, with 10 bases fitting TRBD1. With 4 bases clipped from V and 8 bases from J, the junction kept 7 bases outside the gene matches. The CDR3 is 14 residues long. The germline V gene has CDR1 SGHTA and CDR2 FQGTGA. Written as DNA, the CDR3 is TGTGCCAGCAGCTCGACAGGGGGCTTTGGCGGCTACACCTTC. Its translation is CASSSTGGFGGYTF. Together with reference TRBV7-3 and TRBJ1-2, the CDR3 gives the full variable domain: GAGVSQTPSNKVTEKGKYVELRCDPISGHTALYWYRQSLGQGPEFLIYFQGTGAADDSGLPNDRFFAVRPEGSVSTLKIQRTERGDSAVYLCASSSTGGFGGYTFGSGTRLTVV.

CDR3 nucleotides: TGTGCCAGCAGCGCCGGACAGAGAAATCAGCCCCAGCATTTT. It is translated as CASSAGQRNQPQHF. The chain recombines TRBV9 with TRBJ1-5; weak D call: TRBD1 (6 bases). In germline, CDR1 is SGDLS, CDR2 YYNGEE. The CDR3 consists of 14 residues. The V gene lost 3 bases and the J gene lost 4 bases, with 11 bases spanning the gap.

The chain carries TRBV6-6 and TRBJ2-7; TRBD1 matches 12 bases. CDR3 length equals 15 residues. The germline V gene encodes CDR1 MNHNY and CDR2 SVGAGI (reference sequence). V lost 0 bases to trimming and J lost 6 bases; unmatched junction nucleotides: 3. Here the CDR3 DNA reads TGTGCCAGCAGTTACTCGAGGGACAGGGGGCGCGAGCAGTACTTC. This sequence encodes CASSYSRDRGREQYF.

The chain couples TRBV21-1 to TRBJ2-4; no DNA check was done on the table's D call, TRBD1. TRBV21-1 has pseudogene status. This CDR3 comprises 14 residues. The CDR3 region is CASSSRQDVNIQYF. CDR3 in DNA: TGTGCCAGCAGCAGCCGACAGGACGTCAACATTCAGTACTTC.

The chain employs TRBV4-1 and TRBJ2-7, with 9 bases matching TRBD1. The ends lost 6 bases at V and 4 bases at J; junction bases unmatched: 10. Germline V gene data show CDR1 as MGHRA and CDR2 as YSYEKL. The CDR3 is 15 amino acids. The CDR3 DNA sequence: TGCGCCAGCAGTAAAGGGACAGGGCTATCTTACGAGCAGTACTTC. Translation gives CASSKGTGLSYEQYF.

This clone was counted a few times. The chain carries TRBV6-1 and TRBJ1-4; 10 nucleotides align to TRBD1. The CDR3 is 14 residues long. Germline V gives CDR1 MNHNS, CDR2 SASEGT. Unmatched junction bases numbered 8, after V lost 3 bases and J lost 13 bases. In DNA, the CDR3 is TGTGCCAGCAGTGATCGGACAGGGGGAGGAGTACTGTTTTTT. It encodes CASSDRTGGGVLFF.

In its sample, this clone was seen a few times. In DNA, the CDR3 is TGTGCCAGCAGCTTGGTAAGCGGTTACAATGAGCAGTTCTTC. Translated: CASSLVSGYNEQFF. The rearrangement joins TRBV5-6 to TRBJ2-1; TRBD2 is a possible D gene (5 bases). Trimming took 0 bases from V and 4 from J, leaving 8 bases between them. The CDR3 extends over 14 amino acids. CDR1 and CDR2 from the germline V gene are SGHDT and YYEEEE. The whole variable domain, filled in from reference TRBV5-6 and TRBJ2-1, reads DAGVTQSPTHLIKTRGQQVTLRCSPKSGHDTVSWYQQALGQGPQFIFQYYEEEERQRGNFPDRFSGHQFPNYSSELNVNALLLGDSALYLCASSLVSGYNEQFFGPGTRLTVL.

The table lists this clone with a few counts. At one end the junction does not follow the germline gene, possibly because of a read error. This rearrangement joins TRBV7-9 to TRBJ2-1, with TRBD2 identical over 9 bases. The germline V gene encodes CDR1 SEHNR and CDR2 FQNEAQ (reference sequence). The CDR3 has 13 residues. This CDR3 reads CTSGGTALAEQFF. CDR3 coding DNA: TGTACCAGCGGGGGGACAGCCTTAGCTGAGCAGTTCTTC.

This chain uses TRBV21-1 with TRBJ1-2. TRBV21-1 is a known pseudogene. The CDR3 covers 11 residues. Here the CDR3 DNA reads TGTGCCAGCAGCTCGGGGGATGGCTACACCTTC. It encodes CASSSGDGYTF.

This clone was seen a few times. The CDR3 DNA is TGTGCCTGGAGTGCATCGAGGCTAGGGGAAGCTTTCTTT. Translated, it gives CAWSASRLGEAFF. This chain uses TRBV30 with TRBJ1-1; D gene ambiguous. The CDR3 length is 13 residues. Germline V CDR1 and CDR2: GTSNPN, SVGIG (reference sequence). V was clipped by 1 base and J by 8 bases, with 14 bases between them.